Listed here is a single T cell receptor beta chain. Its antigen is currently unknown. This specimen belongs to a study of cytotoxic CD8 clonotypes in ibrutinib-treated CLL. Data came from immunoSEQ multiplex PCR; TCRdb stores just in-frame clones and leaves some out. The table has around 200,000 clones, 79% seen once. The V and J ends lost 4 bases and 3 bases respectively, with 11 bases between them. Germline CDR1 reads SGHRS; CDR2 reads YFSETQ. The CDR3 contains 13 residues. The study's findings and limits: Clonality showed a rise at ibrutinib response that reversed toward baseline at progression. Public clonotypes occurred uncommonly; on treatment, they contracted or remained stable.

This specimen consisted of PBMCs, obtained after 12 months of ibrutinib treatment. The sequence was obtained from a human donor with chronic lymphocytic leukemia. V and J are TRBV5-1 and TRBJ2-7, with D possibly being TRBD1 (5 bases). CDR3 region: CASSRTPSYEQYF. As DNA, the CDR3 is TGCGCCAGCAGCAGGACACCCAGCTACGAGCAGTACTTC.